The rows below give T cell receptor beta chains drawn from one sample of a study of shared clonotypes between healthy human individuals. Sequenced by immunoSEQ multiplex PCR; TCRdb stores in-frame clones only, minus some. The sample gives about 1.5 million clones, around 98% of which show up once; roughly 0.4% is in the top ten. Sequencing was performed on naive CD4+ T cells sorted from blood. Receptors originate from a man aged 25 to 40 in good health. Both conserved end residues are part of each CDR3. D genes are given only for firm matches. Expanded clones are given a class, and other clones once, few, many or no size at all.

d_call	v_call	clone_size	j_call	cdr3_nt	cdr3_aa
TRBD1	TRBV23-1	once	TRBJ2-2	TGCGCCAGCAATTCCGACAGGGGCCTTTCGAACACCGGGGAGCTGTTTTTT	CASNSDRGLSNTGELFF
TRBD1	TRBV18	-	TRBJ2-1	TGTGCCAGCTCACCTACCTACCAACAGGGGGGCAATGAGCAGTTCTTC	CASSPTYQQGGNEQFF
-	TRBV28	-	TRBJ2-3	TGTGCCAGCAGTTTCCCTATGGGGAGCCTGACCACAGATACGCAGTATTTT	CASSFPMGSLTTDTQYF
TRBD1	TRBV10-2	-	TRBJ2-5	TGCGCCAGCAGAGAGACAGGGTTAGGAGAGACCCAGTACTTC	CASRETGLGETQYF
-	TRBV27	-	TRBJ2-1	TGTGCCAGCATAGACCTAAGAGGGGGAGGCCTTTCTGAGCAGTTCTTC	CASIDLRGGGLSEQFF
TRBD2	TRBV11-2	once	TRBJ2-1	TGTGCCACCTCTGAGACTAGCGGGATAAATGAGCAGTTCTTC	CATSETSGINEQFF
-	TRBV7-3	-	TRBJ2-3	TGTGCCAGCAGCTTAGGGAGTACAGATACGCAGTATTTT	CASSLGSTDTQYF
-	TRBV27	-	TRBJ2-3	TGTGCCAGCAGTTTCCCCCGTCACGATTTCGGGACTGCCTGGGAAGTTTTAAGCACAGATACGCAGTATTTT	CASSFPRHDFGTAWEVLSTDTQYF
-	TRBV10-1	-	TRBJ2-1	TGCGCCAGCAGTGAGAACAGCGAGCAGTTCTTC	CASSENSEQFF
TRBD1	TRBV2	-	TRBJ2-7	TGTGCCAGCAGTGCACTCGGACAGGGATTGGGCGAGCAGTACTTC	CASSALGQGLGEQYF
TRBD2	TRBV19	-	TRBJ2-7	TGTGCCAGTAGTATTACTAGCGTCACCTACGAGCAGTACTTC	CASSITSVTYEQYF
-	TRBV2	once	TRBJ2-1	TGTGCCAGCAGTGAAATGCGCGGGAACTCCTACAATGAGCAGTTCTTC	CASSEMRGNSYNEQFF
-	TRBV6-6	-	TRBJ2-7	TGTGCCAGCAGTTACGAATCTAACTCCTACGAGCAGTACTTC	CASSYESNSYEQYF
-	TRBV5-6	-	TRBJ2-3	TGTGCCAGCAGCTTGCGAACGGGCCGGGGTCGGGAGCAGTATTTT	CASSLRTGRGREQYF
TRBD1	TRBV19	-	TRBJ1-1	TGTGCCAGTAGTACCACAGGGGGCGAAGGTACTGAAGCTTTCTTT	CASSTTGGEGTEAFF
TRBD2	TRBV28	-	TRBJ2-1	TGTGCCAGCAGTTTGCCTCTAGCGGGAGTTGTCAATGAGCAGTTCTTC	CASSLPLAGVVNEQFF
-	TRBV7-9	once	TRBJ1-4	TGTGCCAGCAGCTTAGGCAGAACTGCTGAAAAACTGTTTTTT	CASSLGRTAEKLFF
TRBD2	TRBV28	-	TRBJ2-7	TGTGCCAGCAGTTTAAGTGGACTCGGGACTAGCTCCTACGAGCAGTACTTC	CASSLSGLGTSSYEQYF
-	TRBV2	-	TRBJ2-5	TGTGCCAGCAGAGCGGAGATGGTCCAAGAGACCCAGTACTTC	CASRAEMVQETQYF
-	TRBV9	-	TRBJ2-3	TGTGCCAGCAGCAGGGGGGGCCCTACAGATACGCAGTATTTT	CASSRGGPTDTQYF
-	TRBV2	-	TRBJ1-3	TGTGCCAGCAGTGCTTTTGGGAGCTCTGGAAACACCATATATTTT	CASSAFGSSGNTIYF
-	TRBV29-1	once	TRBJ1-2	TGCAGCGCCAACTTAGGGGACTATGGCTACACCTTC	CSANLGDYGYTF
-	TRBV5-6	-	TRBJ1-2	TGTGCCAGCAGCTTGATGGGGGCTGGCTACACCTTC	CASSLMGAGYTF
TRBD2	TRBV2	once	TRBJ2-5	TGTGCCAGCAGGTTAGCGGGAGTGGGGAAAGAGACCCAGTACTTC	CASRLAGVGKETQYF
-	TRBV5-1	-	TRBJ2-2	TGCGCCAGCAGAGAGAACGGCGGGAATACCGGGGAGCTGTTTTTT	CASRENGGNTGELFF
TRBD1	TRBV2	-	TRBJ2-2	TGTGCCAGCAGCGACAGGGTCGGCGGGGAGCTGTTTTTT	CASSDRVGGELFF
-	TRBV11-2	-	TRBJ2-7	TGTGCCAGCAGCCCCCGACTAGTTGGGGCCTACGAGCAGTACTTC	CASSPRLVGAYEQYF
-	TRBV18	-	TRBJ2-5	TGTGCCAGCTCACCTGGGGGCCAAGAGACCCAGTACTTC	CASSPGGQETQYF
TRBD2	TRBV5-4	-	TRBJ2-7	TGTGCCAGCAGCTCAGGTAGCGGGAGTATCTACGAGCAGTACTTC	CASSSGSGSIYEQYF
TRBD1	TRBV27	-	TRBJ2-3	TGTGCCAGCAAATTCCAATTCCGGGACAGGGTCACAGATACGCAGTATTTT	CASKFQFRDRVTDTQYF
TRBD1	TRBV6-5	-	TRBJ2-7	TGTGCCAGCAGTTACTCGAGTTCCGGGACAGCCTACGAGCAGTACTTC	CASSYSSSGTAYEQYF
TRBD2	TRBV9	few	TRBJ2-7	TGTGCCAGCAGCGTAGCGGGGGGTACCTACGAGCAGTACTTC	CASSVAGGTYEQYF
TRBD2	TRBV4-3	-	TRBJ2-2	TGCGCCAGCAGCCGGATTCTAGCGGCGGAGCTGTTTTTT	CASSRILAAELFF
TRBD2	TRBV7-3	-	TRBJ2-1	TGTGCCAGCAGCTTATCGCTGGCGGGAGGGCCGTTTGAGCAGTTCTTC	CASSLSLAGGPFEQFF
TRBD1	TRBV28	-	TRBJ1-5	TGTGCCAGCAGTTTAGAAGGTCGACAGGGGGCGCCCCAGCATTTT	CASSLEGRQGAPQHF
-	TRBV4-2	-	TRBJ2-1	TGTGCCAGCAGCCAAGATGAGAACTCAAACTTGGGGCAGTTCTTC	CASSQDENSNLGQFF
TRBD1	TRBV6-4	-	TRBJ2-7	TGTGCCAGCATCACGGGACAGACAACCTCCTACGAGCAGTACTTC	CASITGQTTSYEQYF
-	TRBV4-1	-	TRBJ2-7	TGCGCCAGCAGCCGAGACGGCTACGAGCAGTACTTC	CASSRDGYEQYF
-	TRBV5-1	-	TRBJ2-7	TGCGCCAGCAGCTCCCCGGGACGAAACCCCGCAAACTCCTACGAGCAGTACTTC	CASSSPGRNPANSYEQYF
-	TRBV5-1	-	TRBJ2-7	TGCGCCAGCAGCTTGGGTCTACTATACGAGCAGTACTTC	CASSLGLLYEQYF